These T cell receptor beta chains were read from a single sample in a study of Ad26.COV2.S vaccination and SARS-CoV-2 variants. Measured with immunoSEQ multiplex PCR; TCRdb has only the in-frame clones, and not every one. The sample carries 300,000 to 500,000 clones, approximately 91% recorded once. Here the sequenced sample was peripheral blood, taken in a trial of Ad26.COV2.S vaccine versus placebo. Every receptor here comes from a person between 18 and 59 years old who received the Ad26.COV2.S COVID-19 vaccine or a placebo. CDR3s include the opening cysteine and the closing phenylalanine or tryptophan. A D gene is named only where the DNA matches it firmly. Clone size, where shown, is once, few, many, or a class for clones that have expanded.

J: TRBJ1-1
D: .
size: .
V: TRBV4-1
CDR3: CASSRVGFEAEAFF
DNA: TGCGCCAGCAGCCGGGTGGGTTTCGAGGCTGAAGCTTTCTTT

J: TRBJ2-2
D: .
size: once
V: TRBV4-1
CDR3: CASSREGGSTGELFF
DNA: TGCGCCAGCAGCCGGGAAGGGGGGTCCACCGGGGAGCTGTTTTTT

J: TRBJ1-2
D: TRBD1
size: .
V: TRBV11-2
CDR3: CASSFQGGTNYGYTF
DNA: TGTGCCAGCAGCTTCCAGGGGGGGACTAACTATGGCTACACCTTC

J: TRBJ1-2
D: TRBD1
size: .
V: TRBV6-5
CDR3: CASTRGPGGYGYTF
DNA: TGTGCCAGCACCAGGGGGCCGGGGGGATATGGCTACACCTTC

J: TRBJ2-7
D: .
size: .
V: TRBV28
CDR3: CASRTTNEQYF
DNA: TGTGCCAGCAGAACCACTAACGAGCAGTACTTC

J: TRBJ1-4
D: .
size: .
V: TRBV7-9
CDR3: CASSFGQPNEKLFF
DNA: TGTGCCAGCAGCTTTGGCCAGCCCAATGAAAAACTGTTTTTT

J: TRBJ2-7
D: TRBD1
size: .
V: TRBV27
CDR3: CASSLRTGDEQYF
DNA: TGTGCCAGCAGTCTAAGGACAGGGGATGAGCAGTACTTC

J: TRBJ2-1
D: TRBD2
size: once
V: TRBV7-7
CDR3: CASSLGVGLASNEQFF
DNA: TGTGCTAGCAGCTTAGGAGTGGGACTAGCGTCGAATGAGCAGTTCTTC

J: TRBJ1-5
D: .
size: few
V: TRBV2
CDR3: CASRTEGNQPQHF
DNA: TGTGCCAGCAGGACTGAGGGGAATCAGCCCCAGCATTTT

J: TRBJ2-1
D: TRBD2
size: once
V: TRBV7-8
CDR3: CASSLWSRGSEQFF
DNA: TGTGCCAGCAGCTTATGGTCGCGGGGGAGTGAGCAGTTCTTC

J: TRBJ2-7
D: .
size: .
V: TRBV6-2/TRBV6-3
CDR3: CASSYGDGYEQYF
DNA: TGTGCCAGCAGTTACGGCGACGGGTACGAGCAGTACTTC

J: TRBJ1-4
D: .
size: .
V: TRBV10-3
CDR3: CAISEAGTSEKLFF
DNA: TGTGCCATCAGTGAGGCAGGAACCTCTGAAAAACTGTTTTTT

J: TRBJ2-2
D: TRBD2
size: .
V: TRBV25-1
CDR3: CASSEWGGRARELFF
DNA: TGTGCCAGCAGTGAATGGGGAGGGAGGGCACGGGAGCTGTTTTTT

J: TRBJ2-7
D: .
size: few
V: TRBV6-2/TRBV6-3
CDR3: CASSYLAGGYEQYF
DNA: TGTGCCAGCAGTTACTTGGCAGGCGGCTACGAGCAGTACTTC

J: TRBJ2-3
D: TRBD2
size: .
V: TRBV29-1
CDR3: CSVDRLAGVEDTQYF
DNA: TGCAGCGTTGATAGACTAGCGGGGGTGGAAGATACGCAGTATTTT

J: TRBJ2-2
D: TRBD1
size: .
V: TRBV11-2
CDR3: CASSLGRGTGGTGELFF
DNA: TGTGCCAGCAGCTTAGGCCGTGGGACAGGGGGGACCGGGGAGCTGTTTTTT

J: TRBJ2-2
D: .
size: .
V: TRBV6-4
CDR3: CASSEAPGAANTGELFF
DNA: TGTGCCAGCAGTGAAGCCCCGGGGGCCGCGAACACCGGGGAGCTGTTTTTT

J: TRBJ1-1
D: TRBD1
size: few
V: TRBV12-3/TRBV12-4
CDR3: CASSWTGNTEAFF
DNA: TGTGCCAGCAGCTGGACAGGGAACACTGAAGCTTTCTTT

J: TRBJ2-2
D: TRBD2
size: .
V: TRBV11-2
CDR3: CASSLHGLAGSTGELFF
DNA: TGTGCCAGCAGCTTACACGGGCTAGCGGGGTCCACCGGGGAGCTGTTTTTT

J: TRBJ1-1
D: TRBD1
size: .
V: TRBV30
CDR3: CAWSIGTGRTEAFF
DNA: TGTGCCTGGAGTATAGGGACAGGGCGAACTGAAGCTTTCTTT

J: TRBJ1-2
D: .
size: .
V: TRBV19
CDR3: CASSMGGGYGYTF
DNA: TGTGCCAGTAGTATGGGGGGAGGCTATGGCTACACCTTC

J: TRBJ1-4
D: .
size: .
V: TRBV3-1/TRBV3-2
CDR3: CASSRGDGITNEKLFF
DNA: TGTGCCAGCAGCCGGGGGGACGGGATAACTAATGAAAAACTGTTTTTT

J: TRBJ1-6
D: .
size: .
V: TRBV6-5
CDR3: CASRPDSLNSPLHF
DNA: TGTGCCAGCAGACCGGACAGTTTGAATTCACCCCTCCACTTT

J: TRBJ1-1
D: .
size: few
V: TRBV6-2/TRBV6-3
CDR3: CASSYDRQLNTEAFF
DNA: TGTGCCAGCAGTTACGACAGGCAGCTGAACACTGAAGCTTTCTTT

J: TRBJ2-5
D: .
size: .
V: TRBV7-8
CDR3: CASSLSPGQETQYF
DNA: TGTGCCAGCAGCTTATCCCCCGGACAAGAGACCCAGTACTTC

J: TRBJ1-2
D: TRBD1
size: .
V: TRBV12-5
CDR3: CASGLDRALSGYTF
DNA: TGTGCTAGTGGTTTAGACAGGGCCCTAAGCGGCTACACCTTC

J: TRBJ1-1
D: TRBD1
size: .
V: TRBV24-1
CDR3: CATRTGDNTEAFF
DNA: TGTGCCACCAGGACAGGGGATAACACTGAAGCTTTCTTT

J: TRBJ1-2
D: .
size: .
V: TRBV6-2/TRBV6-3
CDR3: CASSPWGPYGYTF
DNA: TGTGCCAGCAGCCCGTGGGGTCCCTATGGCTACACCTTC

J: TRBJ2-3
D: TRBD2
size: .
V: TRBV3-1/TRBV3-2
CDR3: CASSQAGGGATDTQYF
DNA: TGTGCCAGCAGCCAAGCGGGCGGGGGGGCGACAGATACGCAGTATTTT

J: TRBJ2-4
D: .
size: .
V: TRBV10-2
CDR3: CAAEAGGVDGAKNIQYF
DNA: TGCGCCGCCGAGGCAGGGGGGGTTGATGGGGCCAAAAACATTCAGTACTTC

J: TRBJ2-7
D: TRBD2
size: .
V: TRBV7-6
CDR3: CASSPSGGLNEQYF
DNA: TGTGCCAGCAGCCCCAGCGGGGGCTTAAACGAGCAGTACTTC

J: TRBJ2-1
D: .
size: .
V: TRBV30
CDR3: CAWSVRTEQFF
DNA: TGTGCCTGGAGTGTACGGACTGAGCAGTTCTTC

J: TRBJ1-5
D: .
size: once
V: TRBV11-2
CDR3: CASSLDREQPQHF
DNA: TGTGCCAGCAGCTTAGACAGAGAGCAGCCCCAGCATTTT

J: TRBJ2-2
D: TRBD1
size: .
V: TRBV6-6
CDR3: CASSRATGSVLNGELFF
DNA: TGTGCCAGCAGCCGAGCGACAGGGAGCGTTCTCAACGGGGAGCTGTTTTTT

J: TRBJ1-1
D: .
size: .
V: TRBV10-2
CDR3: CASSEGVTKAFF
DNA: TGCGCCAGCTCGGAGGGGGTGACTAAAGCTTTCTTT

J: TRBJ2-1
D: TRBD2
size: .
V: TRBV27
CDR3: CASRKTGTSGGAGQFF
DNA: TGTGCCAGCAGGAAAACCGGGACTAGCGGGGGGGCCGGGCAGTTCTTC

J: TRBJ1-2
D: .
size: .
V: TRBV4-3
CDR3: CASSPGLNYGYTF
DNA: TGCGCCAGCAGCCCGGGACTAAACTATGGCTACACCTTC

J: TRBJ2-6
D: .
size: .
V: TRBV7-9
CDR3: CASRVHDSGANVLTF
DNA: TGTGCCAGCAGAGTACACGATTCTGGGGCCAACGTCCTGACTTTC

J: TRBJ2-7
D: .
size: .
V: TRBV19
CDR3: CASSIGRTYEQYF
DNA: TGTGCCAGTAGTATAGGGAGGACCTACGAGCAGTACTTC

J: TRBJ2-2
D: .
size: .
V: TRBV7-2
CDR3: CASSFEVTTGELFF
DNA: TGTGCCAGCAGCTTTGAAGTCACCACCGGGGAGCTGTTTTTT

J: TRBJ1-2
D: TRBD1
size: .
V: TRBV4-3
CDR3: CASSQLQGSGGYTF
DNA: TGCGCCAGCAGCCAATTACAGGGGAGTGGCGGCTACACCTTC

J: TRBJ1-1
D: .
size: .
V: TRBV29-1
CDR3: CSVEVEGADTEAFF
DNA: TGCAGCGTTGAAGTTGAGGGCGCAGACACTGAAGCTTTCTTT

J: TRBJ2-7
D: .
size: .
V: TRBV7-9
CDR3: CASSLVGLDEQYF
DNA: TGTGCCAGCAGCTTAGTCGGGTTGGACGAGCAGTACTTC

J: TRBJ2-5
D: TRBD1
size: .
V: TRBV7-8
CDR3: CASSSRSGTGYRETQYF
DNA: TGTGCCAGCAGCTCGCGCTCCGGGACAGGGTATAGAGAGACCCAGTACTTC

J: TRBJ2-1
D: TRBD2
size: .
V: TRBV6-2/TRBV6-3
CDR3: CASGPYGGLAGGSYNEQFF
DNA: TGTGCCAGCGGCCCTTACGGGGGACTAGCGGGAGGCTCCTACAATGAGCAGTTCTTC

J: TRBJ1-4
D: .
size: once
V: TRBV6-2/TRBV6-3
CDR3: CASSYLSSVYEKLFF
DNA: TGTGCCAGCAGTTACCTGAGCAGCGTGTACGAAAAACTGTTTTTT

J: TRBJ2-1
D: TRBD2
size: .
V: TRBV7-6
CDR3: CASSLGGGSYNEQFF
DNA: TGTGCCAGCAGCTTAGGGGGGGGCTCCTACAATGAGCAGTTCTTC

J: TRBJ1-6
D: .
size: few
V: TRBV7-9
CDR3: CASSTYNSPLHF
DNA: TGTGCCAGCAGCACATATAATTCACCCCTCCACTTT

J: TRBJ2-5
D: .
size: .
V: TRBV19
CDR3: CASSIVGDDEETQYF
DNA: TGTGCCAGTAGTATAGTAGGGGACGATGAGGAGACCCAGTACTTC

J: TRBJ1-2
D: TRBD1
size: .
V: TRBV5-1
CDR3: CASSLVGQGRRTDGYTF
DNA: TGCGCCAGCAGCTTGGTCGGACAGGGGCGTCGGACCGATGGCTACACCTTC